The rows below give T cell receptor beta chains drawn from one sample of a study of blood T cell repertoires in COVID-19. Sequencing was performed with immunoSEQ multiplex PCR; in TCRdb, only in-frame clones are kept and a portion is missing. The repertoire consists of roughly 400,000 clones, with less than 95% occurring once and the leading ten covering under 0.7%. Input material: PBMCs or T cells enriched from blood (not recorded which). Receptors were obtained from a man between 18 and 29 years old who had recovered from COVID-19. The conserved cysteine and the conserved F or W are not part of the CDR3 here. D genes are given only for firm matches.

CDR3aa,j_gene,d_gene,v_gene,len
ATADGGNYGYT,TRBJ1-2,-,TRBV10-3,11
ASSIQGPGESTIY,TRBJ1-3,TRBD1,TRBV7-9,13
ATGITEDREYSNQPQH,TRBJ1-5,TRBD1,TRBV24-1,16
ASSQNRNSPLH,TRBJ1-6,-,TRBV28,11
AWSGDSVNTEAF,TRBJ1-1,TRBD1,TRBV30,12
ASREQGNGYT,TRBJ1-2,TRBD1,TRBV6-6,10
ASSFLAGVPQY,TRBJ2-4,TRBD2,TRBV7-2,11
ASSPERGSYEQY,TRBJ2-7,TRBD2,TRBV18,12
ASSAGGGTYEQY,TRBJ2-7,TRBD2,TRBV27,12
ASSLDSLRYNEQF,TRBJ2-1,-,TRBV5-1,13
ASSLGTLNTGELF,TRBJ2-2,-,TRBV7-3,13
ASSPPGSGNYNEQF,TRBJ2-1,-,TRBV28,14
ASSSGQGSTEAF,TRBJ1-1,TRBD1,TRBV27,12
ASSRDFKETQY,TRBJ2-5,-,TRBV14,11
ASREDHYGYT,TRBJ1-2,-,TRBV6-5,10
ASNPNGYT,TRBJ1-2,-,TRBV6-5,8
ATTRTSGAYEQY,TRBJ2-7,TRBD2,TRBV5-1,12
ASSLEGGLYEQY,TRBJ2-7,-,TRBV7-9,12
ASSFGRGAYGYT,TRBJ1-2,-,TRBV5-1,12
ASSHTGNTEAF,TRBJ1-1,-,TRBV7-9,11
ASSFGGPVQETQY,TRBJ2-5,-,TRBV13,13
SVGKRRDTEAF,TRBJ1-1,-,TRBV29-1,11
ASSPNPGQGDRGYT,TRBJ1-2,TRBD1,TRBV3-1/TRBV3-2,14
ASSPPGSGLRETQY,TRBJ2-5,-,TRBV28,14
ASSSRVILRPTGANVLT,TRBJ2-6,-,TRBV7-2,17
ASSVVTSAEQF,TRBJ2-1,TRBD2,TRBV9,11
ASSQGFQRESIRHEQF,TRBJ2-1,TRBD2,TRBV3-1/TRBV3-2,16
ASSDSAVNSPLH,TRBJ1-6,-,TRBV27,12
ASSSTGGYYGYT,TRBJ1-2,TRBD1,TRBV28,12
ASQQGQGYQETQY,TRBJ2-5,TRBD1,TRBV19,13
AWSVELSGNEAF,TRBJ1-1,-,TRBV30,12
ASSRDSNEKLF,TRBJ1-4,TRBD1,TRBV14,11
SSWGGTSSYNEQF,TRBJ2-1,TRBD2,TRBV29-1,13
ASSDPISGLPVITDTQY,TRBJ2-3,-,TRBV2,17
ASSDRRPGAVSYEQY,TRBJ2-7,-,TRBV21-1,15
ASINPLRGGGYT,TRBJ1-2,-,TRBV7-9,12